There are a few counts of the clone carrying this T cell receptor (beta chain). Expressed TCRB transcripts were sequenced, since all the RNA that had been isolated was reverse transcribed. The assay was immunoSEQ multiplex PCR, and TCRdb's table has in-frame clones only and misses some. The sample contains under 400,000 clones, roughly 12% of which appear only once. Germline V gene data show CDR1 as SGDLS and CDR2 as YYNGEE. The CDR3 sequence is 15 residues long. V was clipped by 0 bases and J by 6 bases; unmatched bases: 7. The record originates from a study of beta chain features in type 1 diabetes. In the study overall: Patients were similar to healthy donors in age and gender (as well as in cell yields).

The clonotype originates from a young man in good health. The chain has TRBV9 and TRBJ2-7; 9 bases match TRBD1. The sample taken for sequencing was naive CD4+ T cells from blood. This CDR3 reads CASSVVSDRGGEQYF. The CDR3 nucleotides read TGTGCCAGCAGCGTAGTTTCGGACAGGGGAGGCGAGCAGTACTTC.